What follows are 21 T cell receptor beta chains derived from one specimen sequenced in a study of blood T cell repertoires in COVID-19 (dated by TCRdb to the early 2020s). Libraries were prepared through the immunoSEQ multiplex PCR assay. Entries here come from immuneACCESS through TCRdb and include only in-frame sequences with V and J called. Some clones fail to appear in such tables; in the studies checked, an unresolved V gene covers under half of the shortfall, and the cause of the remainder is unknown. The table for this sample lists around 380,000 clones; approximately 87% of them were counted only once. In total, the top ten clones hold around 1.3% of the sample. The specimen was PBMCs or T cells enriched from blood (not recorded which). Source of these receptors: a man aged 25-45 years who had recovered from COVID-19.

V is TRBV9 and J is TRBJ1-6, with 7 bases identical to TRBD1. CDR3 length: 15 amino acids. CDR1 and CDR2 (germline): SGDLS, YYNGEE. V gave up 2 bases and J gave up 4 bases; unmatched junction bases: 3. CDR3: CASSVGQVYNSPLHF. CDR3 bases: TGTGCCAGCAGCGTTGGACAGGTGTATAATTCACCCCTCCACTTT.

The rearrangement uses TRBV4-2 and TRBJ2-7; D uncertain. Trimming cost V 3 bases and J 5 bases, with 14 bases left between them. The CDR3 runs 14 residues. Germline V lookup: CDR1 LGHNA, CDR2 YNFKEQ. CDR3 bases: TGTGCCAGCAGCCAGAGCCGACAAACCCACGAGCAGTACTTC. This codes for CASSQSRQTHEQYF.

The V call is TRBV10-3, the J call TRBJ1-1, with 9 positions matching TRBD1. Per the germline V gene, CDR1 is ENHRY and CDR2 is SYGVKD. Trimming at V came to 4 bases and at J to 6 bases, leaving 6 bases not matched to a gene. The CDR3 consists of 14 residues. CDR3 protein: CAISGQTGGSEAFF. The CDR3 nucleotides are TGTGCCATCAGTGGCCAGACAGGGGGGTCTGAAGCTTTCTTT.

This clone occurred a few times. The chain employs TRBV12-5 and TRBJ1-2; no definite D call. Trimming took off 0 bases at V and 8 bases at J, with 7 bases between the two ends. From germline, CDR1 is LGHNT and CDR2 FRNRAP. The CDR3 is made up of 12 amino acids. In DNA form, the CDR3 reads TGTGCTAGTGGTTTGGTGGTGGGCGGCTACACCTTC. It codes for CASGLVVGGYTF.

The DNA for the CDR3 is TGTGCCAGCAGCGTAACCGGAACACAGGAAGCTTTCTTT. As protein: CASSVTGTQEAFF. This sequence joins TRBV11-2 and TRBJ1-1; D gene unclear. V was clipped by 5 bases and J by 8 bases, with 15 bases between them. Germline V gene sequence: CDR1 SGHAT, CDR2 FQNNGV. The CDR3 has 13 residues.

The CDR3 nucleotides are TGTGCCAGCAGCATCCCCACGAGAGTAGCGGGGGAGATTTCCTACGAGCAGTACTTC. Encoded protein: CASSIPTRVAGEISYEQYF. The chain joins TRBV21-1 to TRBJ2-7; the table's D call, TRBD2, was not checked against the DNA. TRBV21-1 is a documented pseudogene. The CDR3 is 19 residues long.

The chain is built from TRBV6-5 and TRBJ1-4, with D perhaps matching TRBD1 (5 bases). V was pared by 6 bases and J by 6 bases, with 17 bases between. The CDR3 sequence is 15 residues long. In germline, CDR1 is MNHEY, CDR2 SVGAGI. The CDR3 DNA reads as TGTGCCAGCAGCTTAGCCGGGACTCTTGATGAAAAACTGTTTTTT. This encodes CASSLAGTLDEKLFF.

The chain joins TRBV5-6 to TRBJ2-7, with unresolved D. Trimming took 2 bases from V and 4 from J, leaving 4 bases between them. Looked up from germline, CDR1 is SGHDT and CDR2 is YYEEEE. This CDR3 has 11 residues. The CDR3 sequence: CASSFEYEQYF. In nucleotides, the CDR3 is TGTGCCAGCAGCTTTGAGTACGAGCAGTACTTC.

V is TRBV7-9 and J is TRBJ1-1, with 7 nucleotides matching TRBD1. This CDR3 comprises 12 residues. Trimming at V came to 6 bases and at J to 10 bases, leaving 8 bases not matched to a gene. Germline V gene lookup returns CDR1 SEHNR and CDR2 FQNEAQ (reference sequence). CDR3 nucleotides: TGTGCCAGCAGTCAGGGGGGCACGGGAGCTTTCTTT. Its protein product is CASSQGGTGAFF.

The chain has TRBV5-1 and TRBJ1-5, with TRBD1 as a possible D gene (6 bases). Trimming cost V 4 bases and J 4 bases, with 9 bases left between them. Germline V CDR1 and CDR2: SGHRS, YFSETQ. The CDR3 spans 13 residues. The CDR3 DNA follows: TGCGCCAGCAGCCGGGACAATAATCAGCCCCAGCATTTT. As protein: CASSRDNNQPQHF.

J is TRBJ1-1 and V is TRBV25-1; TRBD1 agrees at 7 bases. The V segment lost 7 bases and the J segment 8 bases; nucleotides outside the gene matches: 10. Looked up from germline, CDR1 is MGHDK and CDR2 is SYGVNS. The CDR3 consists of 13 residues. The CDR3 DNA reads TGTGCCAGCATACGACAGGCGACAGGGGAAGCTTTCTTT. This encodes CASIRQATGEAFF. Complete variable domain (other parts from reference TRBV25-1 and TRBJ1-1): EADIYQTPRYLVIGTGKKITLECSQTMGHDKMYWYQQDPGMELHLIHYSYGVNSTEKGDLSSESTVSRIRTEHFPLTLESARPSHTSQYLCASIRQATGEAFFGQGTRLTVV.

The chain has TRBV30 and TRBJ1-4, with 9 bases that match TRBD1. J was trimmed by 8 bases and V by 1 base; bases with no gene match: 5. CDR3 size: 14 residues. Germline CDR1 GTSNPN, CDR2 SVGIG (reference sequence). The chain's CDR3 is CAWSAGQGYEKLFF. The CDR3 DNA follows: TGTGCCTGGAGTGCCGGACAGGGGTACGAAAAACTGTTTTTT.

Here the CDR3 DNA reads TGTGCCAGCAGTGAACAGGTGAACACCGGGGAGCTGTTTTTT. Its translation is CASSEQVNTGELFF. The chain couples TRBV2 to TRBJ2-2; D unresolved. The CDR3 contains 14 residues. From germline, CDR1 is SNHLY and CDR2 FYNNEI. Trimming cost V 2 bases and J 1 base, with 5 bases left between them.

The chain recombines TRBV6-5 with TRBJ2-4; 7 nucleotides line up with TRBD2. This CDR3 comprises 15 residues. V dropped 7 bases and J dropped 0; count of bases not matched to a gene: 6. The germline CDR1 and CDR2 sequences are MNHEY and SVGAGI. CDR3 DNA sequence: TGTGCCAGCACCCCTTCGGGGGGAGCCAAAAACATTCAGTACTTC. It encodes CASTPSGGAKNIQYF.

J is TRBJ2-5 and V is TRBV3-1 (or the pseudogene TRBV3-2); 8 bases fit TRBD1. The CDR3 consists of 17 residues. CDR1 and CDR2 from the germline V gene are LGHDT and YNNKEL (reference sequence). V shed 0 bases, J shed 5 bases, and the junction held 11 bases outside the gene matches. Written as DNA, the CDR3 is TGTGCCAGCAGCCAAGATAGGGAAGGACAGGGTTTTGAGACCCAGTACTTC. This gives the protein CASSQDREGQGFETQYF.

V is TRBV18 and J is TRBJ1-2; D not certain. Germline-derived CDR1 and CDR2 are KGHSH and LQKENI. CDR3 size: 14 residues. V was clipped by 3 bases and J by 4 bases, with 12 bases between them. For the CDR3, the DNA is TGTGCCAGCTCACCCCCATCCAGAGGCTATGGCTACACCTTC. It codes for CASSPPSRGYGYTF.

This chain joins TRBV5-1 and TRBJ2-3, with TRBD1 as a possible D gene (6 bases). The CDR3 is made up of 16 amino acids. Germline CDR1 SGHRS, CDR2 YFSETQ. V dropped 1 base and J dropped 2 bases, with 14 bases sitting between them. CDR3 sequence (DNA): TGCGCCAGCAGCTTGTATGTAGGGGGAAACACAGATACGCAGTATTTT. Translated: CASSLYVGGNTDTQYF.

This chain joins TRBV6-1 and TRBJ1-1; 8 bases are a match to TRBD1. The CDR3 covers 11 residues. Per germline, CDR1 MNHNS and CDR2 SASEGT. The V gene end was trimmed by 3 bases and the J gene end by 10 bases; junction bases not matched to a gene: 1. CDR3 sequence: CASSDRGRAFF. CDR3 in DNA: TGTGCCAGCAGTGACAGGGGGCGAGCTTTCTTT.

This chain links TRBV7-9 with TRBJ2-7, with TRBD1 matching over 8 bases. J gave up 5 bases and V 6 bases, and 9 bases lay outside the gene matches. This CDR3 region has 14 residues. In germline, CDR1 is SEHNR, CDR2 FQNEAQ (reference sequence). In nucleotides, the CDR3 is TGTGCCAGCAGTGACCTGGACAGGGATCACGAGCAGTACTTC. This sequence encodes CASSDLDRDHEQYF.

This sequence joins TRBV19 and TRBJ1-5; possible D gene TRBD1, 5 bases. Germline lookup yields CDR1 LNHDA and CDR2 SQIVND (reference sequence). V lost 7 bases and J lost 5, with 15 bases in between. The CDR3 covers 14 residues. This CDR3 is CASKGNGGDQPQHF. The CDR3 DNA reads TGTGCCAGTAAGGGGAACGGGGGGGATCAGCCCCAGCATTTT.

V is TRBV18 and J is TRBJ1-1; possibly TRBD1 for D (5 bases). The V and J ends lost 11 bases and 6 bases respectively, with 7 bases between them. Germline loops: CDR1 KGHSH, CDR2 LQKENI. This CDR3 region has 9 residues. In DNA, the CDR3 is TGTGCCGCGGGGGCTGAAGCTTTCTTT. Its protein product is CAAGAEAFF.